This TCR beta chain was found in a study of shared clonotypes between healthy human individuals. Study background: Aged between 18 and 49, the donors were two women and a few men.

Only in-frame clones appear in the TCRdb table, and some are missing; sequencing was by immunoSEQ multiplex PCR. The data contain about 2 million clones, roughly 96% of them singletons. J lost 5 bases, V lost 2 bases, and 11 bases had no gene match. Germline assignment: CDR1 MNHNS and CDR2 SASEGT. The CDR3 has 17 amino acids. Division of CD4+ cells produced a CD45RA+ naive subset and a CD45RA-negative memory subset. The sample was naive CD4+ T cells sorted from blood. Subset denoted: CD45RA+ positively selected. The V gene is TRBV6-1, the J gene TRBJ2-1, with 8 bases aligning to TRBD2. The sequence was collected from a man younger than 35 in good health. The CDR3 DNA reads as TGTGCCAGCAGTGAACGTTTCCTAGCGGGCGTAGACAATGAGCAGTTCTTC. It specifies CASSERFLAGVDNEQFF.